Sequencing of this TCR beta chain was carried out in a study of response to subunit inactivated influenza vaccine. This clonotype was counted only a few times. Its antigen is undetermined. TCRdb re-called the RT-PCR reads through MiXCR, storing one row per CDR3 protein. The sample shows fewer than 800,000 distinct CDR3 sequences, roughly 14% of them seen only once. Study-wide results and limits: Authors proposed each seasonal influenza vaccination draws in few new T cells.

Germline CDR1 and CDR2: ENHRY and SYGVKD. This CDR3 region has 16 residues. Trimming took 3 bases from V and 9 from J; bases not matched to a gene: 12. This receptor was taken from a man in his forties or fifties who received an inactivated influenza vaccine. The chain is built from TRBV10-3 and TRBJ1-5; 9 bases agree with TRBD1. The material sequenced was PBMCs from blood, taken approximately 12 days after vaccination. The CDR3 loop reads CAISESLDRGPLPQHF. CDR3 sequence (DNA): TGTGCCATCAGTGAATCCTTGGACAGGGGCCCCTTGCCCCAGCATTTT.